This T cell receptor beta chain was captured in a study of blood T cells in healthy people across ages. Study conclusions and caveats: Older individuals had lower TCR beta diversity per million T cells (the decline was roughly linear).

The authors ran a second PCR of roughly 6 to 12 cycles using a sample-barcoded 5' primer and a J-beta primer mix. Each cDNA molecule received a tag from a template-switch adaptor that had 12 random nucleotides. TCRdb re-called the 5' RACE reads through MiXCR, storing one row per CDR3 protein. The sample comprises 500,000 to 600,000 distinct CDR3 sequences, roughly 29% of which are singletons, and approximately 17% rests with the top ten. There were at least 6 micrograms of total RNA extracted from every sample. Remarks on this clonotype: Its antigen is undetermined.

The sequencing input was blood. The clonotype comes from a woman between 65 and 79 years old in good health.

For the CDR3, the DNA is TGTGCCAGCAGTGAATATGAACCCTATGGCTACACCTTC. It specifies CASSEYEPYGYTF. The V and J genes are TRBV25-1 and TRBJ1-2; no clear D. V was pared by 0 bases and J by 4 bases, with 6 bases between. Germline loops: CDR1 MGHDK, CDR2 SYGVNS. The length of the CDR3 is 13 residues.